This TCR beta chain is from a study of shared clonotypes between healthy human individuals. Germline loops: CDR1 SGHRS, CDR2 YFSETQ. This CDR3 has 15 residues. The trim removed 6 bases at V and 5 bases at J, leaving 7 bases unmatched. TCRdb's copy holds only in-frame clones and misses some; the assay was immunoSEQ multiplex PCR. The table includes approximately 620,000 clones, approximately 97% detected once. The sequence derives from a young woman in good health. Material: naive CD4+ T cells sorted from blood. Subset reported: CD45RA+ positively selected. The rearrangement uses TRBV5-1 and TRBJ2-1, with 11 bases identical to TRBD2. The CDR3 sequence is CASTSGLAGHNEQFF. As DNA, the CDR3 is TGCGCCAGCACCTCAGGACTAGCGGGTCACAATGAGCAGTTCTTC.